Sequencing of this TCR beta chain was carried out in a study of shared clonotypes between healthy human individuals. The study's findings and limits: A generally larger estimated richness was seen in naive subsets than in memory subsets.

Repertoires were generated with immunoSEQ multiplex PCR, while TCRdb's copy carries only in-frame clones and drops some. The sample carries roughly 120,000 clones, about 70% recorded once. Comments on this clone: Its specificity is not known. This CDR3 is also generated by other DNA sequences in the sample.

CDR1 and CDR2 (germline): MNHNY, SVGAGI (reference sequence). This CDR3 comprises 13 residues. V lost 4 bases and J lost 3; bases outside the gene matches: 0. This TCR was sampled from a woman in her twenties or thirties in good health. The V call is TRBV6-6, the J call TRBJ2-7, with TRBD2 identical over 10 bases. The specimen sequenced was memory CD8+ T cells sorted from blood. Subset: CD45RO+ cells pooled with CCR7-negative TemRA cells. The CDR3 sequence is CASSSSGSYEQYF. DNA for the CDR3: TGTGCCAGCAGTTCTAGCGGGAGCTACGAGCAGTACTTC.